This section outlines one TCR beta chain sequence together with its context. Its specificity is not known. These data are taken from a study of T cells expressing NK-cell markers. Looking at the study overall: The study drew TCR beta repertoires from sorted CD3+CD56+NKG2C+, CD3+CD56+NKG2C- and CD3+CD56-NKG2C+ T cells.

Study-wide results and limits: The CD3+CD56-NKG2C+ fraction was also led by these clonotypes in several donors.

TCRdb reanalyzed the 5' RACE reads, giving one entry per CDR3 protein sequence and no DNA. Its table lists 150,000 or so distinct CDR3 sequences. CDR1 and CDR2 from the germline V gene are LGHDT and YNNKEL (reference sequence). The CDR3 covers 20 residues. The TCR sequence derives from a woman between 45 and 60 years old in good health. The sequencing sample was made of blood T cells: a sorted CD56 or NKG2C T cell subset, CD4+ or CD8+ T cells, or bulk PBMC T cells (not recorded which). The genes are TRBV3-1 and TRBJ2-1; TCRdb proposes TRBD2, but this gene call is untestable without DNA. The CDR3 loop reads CASSQDLVVGLAGEVGEQFF.